This TCR beta chain emerged from a study of shared T cell receptors in the human thymus. TCRdb keeps only in-frame clones here, not all; method: immunoSEQ multiplex PCR. This table holds about 660,000 clones, approximately 87% found once. Germline-derived CDR1 and CDR2 are SQVTM and ANQGSEA. The CDR3 has 16 amino acids. With 0 bases removed from V and 7 bases from J, the gap between germline ends came to 21 bases. In addition, the sample was reused for a study of human thymus T cells. That study adds: Corrective cardiac surgery supplied the resected thymus tissue. Blood and thymic repertoires both appeared biased in V and J gene usage.

The J gene is TRBJ2-5, the V gene TRBV29-1; D possibly corresponds to TRBD1 (7 bases). Material for sequencing was thymocytes. The receptor was isolated from a boy under two years old with a congenital heart defect. Here the CDR3 reads CSVEEEGGRPGGTQYF. CDR3 sequence (DNA): TGCAGCGTTGAAGAAGAGGGGGGTCGCCCAGGGGGGACCCAGTACTTC.